This T cell receptor beta chain originates from a study of radiation and T cells in renal cell carcinoma. Study-level results: Baseline intratumoral clonotype presence is unknown without pretreatment biopsies. Top tumor clonotypes rose in blood 2 weeks post-radiation, then contracted.

Only in-frame clones appear in the TCRdb table, and some are missing; sequencing was by immunoSEQ multiplex PCR. The sample has approximately 92,000 clones, around 81% seen once. The CDR3 has 15 amino acids. Trimming pared 0 bases from V and 0 bases from J, leaving 10 bases between. Looked up from germline, CDR1 is SGHNT and CDR2 is YYREEE (reference sequence). The count of this clone is one. Its antigen is unidentified. Time point: blood 4 weeks post-SBRT, at nephrectomy. Treatment reported: 15 Gy SBRT to primary tumor, nephrectomy 4 weeks later. Nephrectomy followed 15 Gy stereotactic body radiation by 4 weeks.

The V gene is TRBV5-4, the J gene TRBJ2-7, with D hard to call. This TCR derives from a man aged 50 to 60 with renal cell carcinoma. The input for sequencing was blood, taken from a patient whose treatment included radiotherapy and nephrectomy. CDR3 bases: TGTGCCAGCAGCTTGGATACCGCGAGCTCCTACGAGCAGTACTTC. Translation gives CASSLDTASSYEQYF.